This TCR beta chain comes out of a study of blood T cell repertoires in COVID-19. Background on the study: The samples span acute and convalescent COVID-19 from the United States, Italy and Spain. T cells, B-cell-depleted T cells, or PBMCs supplied cDNA or gDNA.

Original processing methods: By means of reference gene primer amplification, nucleated cell counts were estimated. Generated by immunoSEQ multiplex PCR, the TCRdb table keeps only in-frame clones and is missing some. The V and J calls and clone size come from that table; D and trimming were worked out from the DNA. The sample gives over 80,000 clones, 87% of which show up once; about 20% is in the top ten. Trimming removed 1 base at V and 10 bases at J, with 8 bases between. The CDR3 has 12 residues. CDR1 and CDR2 (germline): SGHTA, FQGNSA. The chain joins TRBV7-2 to TRBJ2-1; D remains unclear. This TCR came from a human donor in a cohort sampled during active COVID-19. Sequences were obtained from peripheral blood. The CDR3 DNA reads TGTGCCAGCAGCTTAGATTGGCAAGAGCAGTTCTTC. It encodes CASSLDWQEQFF.